This record covers a single TCR beta chain. Its target is not known. The data belong to a study of T cell responses to AZD1222 COVID-19 vaccine. The study, taken as a whole, reports: Seropositive AZD1222 recipients at baseline numbered only five or six. Most donors were white British, females outnumbered males, and clonal diversity was possibly underestimated.

Measured with immunoSEQ multiplex PCR; TCRdb has only the in-frame clones, and not every one. The sample carries some 160,000 clones, around 90% recorded once. This clonotype was obtained from an adult in good health. The input for sequencing was peripheral blood, taken on day 0 of AZD1222 vaccination.

The chain's CDR3 is CASSRESGGYTF. CDR3 sequence (DNA): TGTGCCAGCAGCCGCGAATCCGGGGGCTACACCTTC. V and J are TRBV4-2 and TRBJ1-2; D is ambiguous. The CDR3 consists of 12 residues. Per germline, CDR1 LGHNA and CDR2 YNFKEQ. V lost 4 bases and J 8 bases, leaving 11 bases between the germline ends.